This TCR beta chain was recorded in a study of T cell repertoires in cytomegalovirus infection. As for the study in general: An indication of both CMV infection and matching HLA type came from public TCR beta signatures. Findings of the study overall: In two of eight donors, the top clonotype was HLA-C-restricted CMV-specific. Pooled public TCR beta family frequency picked out CMV carriers with the relevant HLA.

This clonotype was seen more than once but under ten times. What it binds is unknown. Looked up from germline, CDR1 is DFQATT and CDR2 is SNEGSKA (reference sequence). Trimming cost V 5 bases and J 5 bases, with 13 bases left between them. This CDR3 comprises 13 residues. TCRdb recomputed calls from the reads with MiXCR, one row per CDR3 protein. The sample holds 150,000 to 200,000 distinct CDR3 sequences; under 25% are singletons and the top ten take around 3.1%. V usage is TRBV20-1 and J usage is TRBJ2-4; D is unclear. The clonotype originates from a human donor in good health (CMV status not recorded). Some clones in this sample may be carry-over from other donors' samples. The sample taken for sequencing was PBMCs. CDR3 coding DNA: TGCAGTGCTCCTCCCCCGGGCCAAAACATTCAGTACTTC. It translates to CSAPPPGQNIQYF.